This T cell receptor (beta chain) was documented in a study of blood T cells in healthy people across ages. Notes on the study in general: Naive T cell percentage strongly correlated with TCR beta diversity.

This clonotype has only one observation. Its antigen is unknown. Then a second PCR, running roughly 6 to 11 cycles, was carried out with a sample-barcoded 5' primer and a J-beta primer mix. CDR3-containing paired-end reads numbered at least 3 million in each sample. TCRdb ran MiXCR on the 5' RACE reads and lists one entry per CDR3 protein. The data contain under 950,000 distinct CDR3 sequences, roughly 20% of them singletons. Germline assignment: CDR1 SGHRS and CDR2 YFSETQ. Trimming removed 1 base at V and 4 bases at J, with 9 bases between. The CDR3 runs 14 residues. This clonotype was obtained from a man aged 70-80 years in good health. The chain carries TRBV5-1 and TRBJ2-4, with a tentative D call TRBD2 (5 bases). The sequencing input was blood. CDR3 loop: CASSLNTGKNIQYF. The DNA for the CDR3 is TGCGCCAGCAGCTTGAACACGGGGAAAAACATTCAGTACTTC.